These 14 T cell receptor beta chains originate from one sample sequenced in a study of shared clonotypes between healthy human individuals. Sequencing used immunoSEQ multiplex PCR; TCRdb keeps in-frame clones, though not all of them. The sample has more than 2 million clones; about 95% are singletons. Material: naive CD4+ T cells sorted from blood. Subset: CD45RA+ positively selected. Receptors originate from a man aged 18 to 35 in good health.

The chain couples TRBV30 to TRBJ1-1; no clear D. The germline CDR1 and CDR2 sequences are GTSNPN and SVGIG (reference sequence). Trimming pared 0 bases from V and 11 bases from J, leaving 10 bases between. This CDR3 is 11 amino acids long. CDR3: CAWSVTGDAFF. CDR3 bases: TGTGCCTGGAGTGTAACTGGCGATGCTTTCTTT.

The chain combines TRBV19 with TRBJ2-7, with a tentative D call TRBD1 (6 bases). The V gene's germline CDR1 is LNHDA and CDR2 SQIVND (reference sequence). Trimming stripped 5 bases from V and 1 base from J, with 9 bases between. The length of the CDR3 is 13 residues. The CDR3 region has the DNA TGTGCCAGTAGTCAGGGGAAGTCCTACGAGCAGTACTTC. Translation: CASSQGKSYEQYF.

This chain uses TRBV7-2 with TRBJ2-5; perhaps TRBD1 as D (6 bases). The CDR3 length is 14 residues. Between the trimmed V and J ends, which lost 6 bases and 0 bases, there was a span of 11 bases. In germline, CDR1 is SGHTA, CDR2 FQGNSA. The CDR3 DNA is TGTGCCAGCAGTGTGGACAGTTACCAAGAGACCCAGTACTTC. Its translation is CASSVDSYQETQYF.

J is TRBJ2-3 and V is TRBV27; possible D gene TRBD2, 5 bases. The V end was cut by 7 bases, the J end by 8 bases, with 22 bases between. The germline V gene encodes CDR1 MNHEY and CDR2 SMNVEV (reference sequence). The CDR3 sequence is 15 residues long. In DNA, the CDR3 is TGTGCCAGCACCCCCAGAGACTACCCCCCGGGTACGCAGTATTTT. Translating gives CASTPRDYPPGTQYF.

The J gene is TRBJ2-3, the V gene TRBV5-1, with TRBD2 as a possible D gene (5 bases). The germline V gene has CDR1 SGHRS and CDR2 YFSETQ. The CDR3 length is 14 residues. V was clipped by 7 bases and J by 1 base, with 13 bases between them. CDR3 in amino acids: CASAKGSGTDTQYF. The CDR3 DNA reads TGCGCCAGCGCTAAAGGTAGCGGCACAGATACGCAGTATTTT.

This sequence joins TRBV28 and TRBJ2-7; possible D gene TRBD2, 6 bases. CDR3 size: 15 residues. CDR1 is MDHEN and CDR2 is SYDVKM in the germline V gene. V was shortened by 5 bases and J by 3 bases, with 17 bases between the two germline ends. As DNA, the CDR3 is TGTGCCAGCAGTCAACTATCGAAGGGAGGCTACGAGCAGTACTTC. Translating gives CASSQLSKGGYEQYF.

The V call is TRBV6-6, the J call TRBJ1-3; no clear D gene. CDR3 size: 16 residues. Germline CDR1 is MNHNY and CDR2 is SVGAGI (reference sequence). V lost 0 bases to trimming and J lost 0 bases, with 9 bases between them. DNA of the CDR3: TGTGCCAGCAGTTACTCTGGCGGGAGCTCTGGAAACACCATATATTTT. Translating it yields CASSYSGGSSGNTIYF.

V is TRBV19 and J is TRBJ1-2; D gene uncertain. This CDR3 is built from 17 residues. Trimming shortened V by 1 base and J by 4 bases, and 19 bases separated the two germline ends. Germline CDR1 LNHDA, CDR2 SQIVND (reference sequence). For the CDR3, the DNA is TGTGCCAGTAGTATAGGCTCTCGTTTAGGGAGTCTCTATGGCTACACCTTC. The encoded protein is CASSIGSRLGSLYGYTF.

V is TRBV2 and J is TRBJ2-5; D is uncertain. This CDR3 is 13 amino acids long. V lost 0 bases to trimming and J lost 5 bases, with 7 bases between them. Germline V gene sequence: CDR1 SNHLY, CDR2 FYNNEI. CDR3 in amino acids: CASSEAHGETQYF. The CDR3 DNA is TGTGCCAGCAGTGAAGCGCACGGGGAGACCCAGTACTTC.

The chain employs TRBV7-2 and TRBJ2-5; D is undetermined. CDR1 is SGHTA and CDR2 is FQGNSA in the germline V gene. The CDR3 covers 14 residues. V was trimmed by 4 bases and J by 5 bases, leaving 14 bases between them. CDR3 region: CASSSPLVAETQYF. For the CDR3, the DNA is TGTGCCAGCAGCTCCCCCCTAGTTGCGGAGACCCAGTACTTC.

V is TRBV27 and J is TRBJ1-2, with D unresolved. This CDR3 has 13 amino acids. Germline assignment: CDR1 MNHEY and CDR2 SMNVEV (reference sequence). The germline V and J ends were trimmed by 6 bases and 5 bases, with 13 bases remaining between them. CDR3 DNA: TGTGCCAGCAGCTCCGACAAGGGTTATGGCTACACCTTC. Amino acid sequence: CASSSDKGYGYTF.

In the case of this clone: At the DNA level, this CDR3 is encoded by other sequences in the same sample as well. The chain links TRBV7-9 to TRBJ2-7, with TRBD2 matching over 12 bases. J gave up 2 bases and V 1 base, and 0 bases lay outside the gene matches. The CDR3 has 15 amino acids. The germline CDR1 and CDR2 sequences are SEHNR and FQNEAQ (reference sequence). CDR3 sequence (DNA): TGTGCCAGCAGCTTAGGACTAGCGGGAGCCTACGAGCAGTACTTC. Protein sequence: CASSLGLAGAYEQYF.

This clone appeared a single time. The chain links TRBV18 to TRBJ2-2, with 8 bases matching TRBD2. Germline CDR1 KGHSH, CDR2 LQKENI. The CDR3 consists of 14 residues. The J segment lost 6 bases and the V segment lost 0 bases, leaving 0 bases of the junction unmatched. The CDR3 region is CASSPPGRAGELFF. The DNA of the CDR3 is TGTGCCAGCTCACCACCCGGGAGGGCCGGGGAGCTGTTTTTT.

This rearrangement joins TRBV18 to TRBJ1-2; 8 bases agree with TRBD1. CDR3 length equals 14 residues. V lost 3 bases and J lost 4; bases outside the gene matches: 4. Looked up from germline, CDR1 is KGHSH and CDR2 is LQKENI. The CDR3 region is CASSPTGGAYGYTF. The CDR3, as DNA: TGTGCCAGCTCACCCACAGGGGGAGCCTATGGCTACACCTTC. The entire variable domain, with the rest obtained from reference TRBV18 and TRBJ1-2, is as follows: NAGVMQNPRHLVRRRGQEARLRCSPMKGHSHVYWYRQLPEEGLKFMVYLQKENIIDESGMPKERFSAEFPKEGPSILRIQQVVRGDSAAYFCASSPTGGAYGYTFGSGTRLTVV.